This T cell receptor beta chain was recorded in a study of regulatory T cells in long-lasting Graves disease. The time point is: newly diagnosed GD, antithyroid drugs for less than 3 months. The authors made the TCR library using RNA they extracted from PBMCs. Study-level results: With a small sample size, accuracy may have been reduced. Newly diagnosed patients shared approximately 1,000 public clonotypes; persistent patients shared under 3,000. Reduced TCR diversity was observed in persistent Graves' patients versus newly diagnosed patients.

Investigators prepared the TCR beta libraries by applying iRepertoire HTBI primers and Arm-PCR of CDR3 regions. TCRdb independently ran MiXCR on the multiplex PCR reads; one entry per CDR3 protein. The sample lists about 400,000 distinct CDR3 sequences; 15% were seen once. Notes on this clonotype: Its antigen is unknown. A much larger clonotype is one base distant, so this may be a read error.

The length of the CDR3 is 15 residues. From germline, CDR1 is SNHLY and CDR2 FYNNEI. This TCR came from a female donor with Graves disease. The sequences come from peripheral blood mononuclear cells (PBMCs), collected at new diagnosis, from a patient treated with antithyroid drugs. This chain connects TRBV2 to TRBJ1-4; possibly TRBD1 for D (5 bases). CDR3 in amino acids: CASKQGVATNERLFF. CDR3 nucleotides: TGTGCCAGCAAGCAGGGAGTTGCAACTAATGAAAGACTGTTTTTT.